Each of the 9 T cell receptor beta chains below was sequenced from the same sample in a study of T cell repertoires in cytomegalovirus infection. TCRdb reprocessed the reads with MiXCR, giving one entry per CDR3 protein. Among some 560,000 distinct CDR3 sequences, around two fifths were seen once, and the ten largest hold 40% to 60%. These TCRs' antigens remain unknown. Specimen: cultured PBMCs, collected from culture after CMV antigen stimulation. The receptor set was obtained from a human donor in good health (CMV status not recorded). Some clones in this sample may be carry-over from other donors' samples.

The gene calls are TRBV28 and TRBJ2-1, with 12 bases aligning to TRBD2. Looked up from germline, CDR1 is MDHEN and CDR2 is SYDVKM. V shed 8 bases and J 7 bases; nucleotides not matched to a gene: 15. The CDR3 spans 17 residues. The CDR3 reads CASRPAPSGGAKNEQFF. The CDR3 bases are TGTGCCAGCCGCCCAGCACCTAGCGGGGGGGCGAAGAATGAGCAGTTCTTC.

This clonotype was counted between two and nine times. J is TRBJ2-7 and V is TRBV27; D gene unclear. The CDR3 runs 14 residues. The V and J ends lost 2 bases and 0 bases respectively, with 8 bases between them. Germline values: CDR1 MNHEY, CDR2 SMNVEV (reference sequence). CDR3 nucleotides: TGTGCCAGCAGTTTAATGGTCAACTCCTACGAGCAGTACTTC. Protein sequence: CASSLMVNSYEQYF.

CDR3 sequence: CASSVQLSGNTIYF. The CDR3 DNA is TGTGCCAGCAGCGTACAGCTTTCTGGAAACACCATATATTTT. The V gene is TRBV7-4, the J gene TRBJ1-3; D remains unclear. The CDR3 sequence is 14 residues long. Trimming removed 5 bases at V and 1 base at J, with 9 bases between. The germline V gene encodes CDR1 SGHVT and CDR2 SQSDAQ.

The rearrangement joins TRBV5-1 to TRBJ2-7; 7 nucleotides match TRBD2. The J segment lost 2 bases and the V segment lost 4 bases, leaving 9 bases of the junction unmatched. The germline gives CDR1 SGHRS, CDR2 YFSETQ. This CDR3 has 15 amino acids. The CDR3 reads CASSLDGTTAYEQYF. The CDR3 nucleotides read TGCGCCAGCAGCCTTGATGGGACTACAGCCTACGAGCAGTACTTC.

The chain links TRBV7-2 to TRBJ2-3; TRBD2 matches 8 bases. The germline V gene has CDR1 SGHTA and CDR2 FQGNSA. J was trimmed by 3 bases and V by 2 bases; bases with no gene match: 13. This CDR3 has 18 amino acids. The CDR3 protein is CASSLTPMVIAGTDTQYF. In DNA form, the CDR3 reads TGTGCCAGCAGCTTAACCCCCATGGTAATAGCGGGAACAGATACGCAGTATTTT.

The chain carries TRBV7-2 and TRBJ2-1; perhaps D is TRBD1 or TRBD2 (5 bases each). The CDR3 loop spans 15 amino acids. Trimming left V 4 bases short and J 6 bases short, with 16 bases between. Germline loops: CDR1 SGHTA, CDR2 FQGNSA. In DNA form, the CDR3 reads TGTGCCAGCAGCTCGAGGCCGGGACCATCCAATGAGCAGTTCTTC. Its protein product is CASSSRPGPSNEQFF. The whole variable domain, filled in from reference TRBV7-2 and TRBJ2-1, reads GAGVSQSPSNKVTEKGKDVELRCDPISGHTALYWYRQSLGQGLEFLIYFQGNSAPDKSGLPSDRFSAERTGGSVSTLTIQRTQQEDSAVYLCASSSRPGPSNEQFFGPGTRLTVL.

The J gene is TRBJ2-1, the V gene TRBV11-2; D is possibly TRBD1 (6 bases). The germline V and J ends were trimmed by 0 bases and 5 bases, with 14 bases remaining between them. Germline V gene lookup returns CDR1 SGHAT and CDR2 FQNNGV. This CDR3 comprises 16 residues. This CDR3 is CASSLDYYRVHNEQFF. CDR3 nucleotides: TGTGCCAGCAGCTTAGATTATTACAGGGTCCACAATGAGCAGTTCTTC.

This sequence joins TRBV24-1 and TRBJ2-1, with D maybe TRBD2 (6 bases). Germline V gene data show CDR1 as KGHDR and CDR2 as SFDVKD. With 7 bases removed from V and 5 bases from J, the gap between germline ends came to 11 bases. CDR3 length: 13 residues. The CDR3 loop is CATSGDSNNEQFF. DNA of the CDR3: TGTGCCACCAGCGGGGACTCTAACAATGAGCAGTTCTTC.

This clonotype was counted at least ten times. The V gene is TRBV7-2, the J gene TRBJ2-7; 12 nucleotides agree with TRBD2. CDR3 size: 21 residues. Germline-derived CDR1 and CDR2 are SGHTA and FQGNSA. The junction had 17 bases not matched to a gene; V was cut back by 2 bases and J by 0 bases. CDR3: CASSLPTGTSGHYGNSYEQYF. The CDR3 coding sequence is TGTGCCAGCAGCTTACCCACCGGGACTAGCGGGCACTACGGGAACTCCTACGAGCAGTACTTC.